The subject of this entry is one T cell receptor beta chain. Libraries of naive CD8 T cells were made from 20,000 to 1,000,000 sorted cells. They used 10%, 30% or 50% RNA. This entry comes from a study of molecular identifiers for immune sequencing clone quantification. Looked up from germline, CDR1 is MGHRA and CDR2 is YSYEKL. Trimming removed 4 bases at V and 2 bases at J, with 5 bases between. This CDR3 spans 12 amino acids. TCRdb re-called the PCR reads with MiXCR, one entry per CDR3 protein. The sample includes about 510,000 distinct CDR3 sequences, 20% to 25% of them seen just once. The TCR sequence derives from a human donor in good health. Some libraries in this study had Jurkat cell RNA spiked in. The sample taken for sequencing was naive CD8+ T cells from blood, with Jurkat cell RNA spiked in. The subset here: FACS-sorted CD8+CD4-CCR7+CD45RA+ naive T cells. The chain links TRBV4-1 to TRBJ1-1, with D hard to call. The CDR3 nucleotides read TGCGCCAGCAGCCCGGACAACACTGAAGCTTTCTTT. This sequence encodes CASSPDNTEAFF.